This T cell receptor beta chain was sequenced during a study of CD4 T cells in relation to SARS-CoV-2 and coronaviruses. Whole-study context: The HLA restriction of the shared crossreactive spike epitopes was mapped. Study-level points and caveats: This crossreactivity analysis covered spike protein alone, no other viral proteins. SARS-CoV-2-driven expansion was significantly weaker in crossreactive than monoreactive clones.

Using immunoSEQ multiplex PCR, the repertoire was profiled, and TCRdb retains in-frame clones only, with some absent. The repertoire holds roughly 60,000 clones, with about 94% as singletons. Before the COVID-19 pandemic, during about 2010-2018, CD4+ T cells were taken from unexposed donors. Cryopreserved PBMCs were CD4-enriched, then split into naive and memory cells. This CDR3 has 15 residues. V was clipped by 5 bases and J by 8 bases, with 18 bases between them. Germline V gene lookup returns CDR1 MDHEN and CDR2 SYDVKM. Turning to this clone: Its cognate antigen is unknown.

This TCR derives from a human donor in good health. The sample consisted of naive CD4+ T cells from PBMCs. Subset noted: naive CD4+ T cells isolated by negative enrichment. This rearrangement joins TRBV28 to TRBJ1-4; maybe TRBD1 (5 bases). The CDR3 nucleotides read TGTGCCAGCAGTGCCGCGATGGGGGTTGGGGAAAAACTGTTTTTT. Residues: CASSAAMGVGEKLFF. Together with reference TRBV28 and TRBJ1-4, the CDR3 gives the full variable domain: DVKVTQSSRYLVKRTGEKVFLECVQDMDHENMFWYRQDPGLGLRLIYFSYDVKMKEKGDIPEGYSVSREKKERFSLILESASTNQTSMYLCASSAAMGVGEKLFFGSGTQLSVL.